This T cell receptor (beta chain) was captured by sequencing in a study of OX40 agonist ivuxolimab in advanced cancers. Overall study: Enrollees could have had prior anti-PD-1, anti-PD-L1 or anti-CTLA-4 therapy, which more than 30% had received.

With baseline, cycle 4 day 1, and cycle 7 day 1 as timepoints, blood was sampled. Points from the study as a whole: CD4+ and CD8+ T cells in blood underwent clonal expansion by week 6 at 0.1 to 3.0 mg/kg.

Concerning this clone itself: Its antigen is undetermined.

Germline V CDR1 and CDR2: SGHTA, FQGNSA. CDR3 length: 17 residues. Trimming stripped 4 bases from V and 4 bases from J, with 21 bases between. TCRdb's copy holds only in-frame clones and misses some; the assay was immunoSEQ multiplex PCR. Among over 30,000 clones, roughly 82% were seen once, and the ten largest hold around 1.8%. The sequencing here drew on CD4+ or CD8+ T cells sorted from blood, taken in a trial of the OX40 agonist ivuxolimab. The chain has TRBV7-2 and TRBJ2-3; TRBD2 might be the D (5 bases). This clonotype originated in an adult with an advanced solid tumor such as melanoma, head and neck, liver or kidney cancer. CDR3 region: CASSYGLVGGRSDTQYF. The CDR3 DNA sequence: TGTGCCAGCAGCTACGGGTTAGTTGGCGGGCGATCAGATACGCAGTATTTT.